This entry features one TCR beta chain sequence. The germline V and J ends were trimmed by 0 bases and 3 bases, with 6 bases remaining between them. This CDR3 is built from 13 residues. Per the germline V gene, CDR1 is SGHNT and CDR2 is YYREEE (reference sequence). These data originate in a study of OX40 agonist ivuxolimab in advanced cancers. Libraries were prepared by immunoSEQ multiplex PCR; TCRdb keeps only in-frame clonotypes and omits some of them. Here the sample spans around 100,000 clones, 90% being singletons. Sequences were derived from CD4+ or CD8+ T cells sorted from blood, sampled in a trial of the OX40 agonist ivuxolimab. J is TRBJ1-2 and V is TRBV5-4; no clear D. The origin of this receptor is an adult with an advanced solid tumor such as melanoma, head and neck, liver or kidney cancer. The CDR3 DNA follows: TGTGCCAGCAGCTTGGCAAGAGACTATGGCTACACCTTC. This codes for CASSLARDYGYTF.